The sequence of this T cell receptor (beta chain) was determined in a study of low-dose radiotherapy and immunotherapy resistance in tumors. As for the study in general: It was every two weeks, one day before radiation and immunotherapy, that intravenous cyclophosphamide 200 mg/m2 was given.

Time point here: after trial treatment. Treatment in this sample: LDRT plus nivolumab, ipilimumab, low-dose cyclophosphamide and aspirin (RACIN trial). This clonotype came up a few times. The limits of the CDR3 on the DNA are not certain, so only TCRdb's listed CDR3 is given. First-strand cDNA relied on TRAV- and TRBV-specific primers spanning alpha and beta chains. Over 20 PCR cycles, TCRs were amplified from a constant-region primer and V-primer adapter. The isolated mRNA underwent amplification through in vitro transcription. TCRdb reprocessed the reads with MiXCR, giving one entry per CDR3 protein. The repertoire has fewer than 110,000 distinct CDR3 sequences, roughly 20% of them found once; the top ten carry approximately 4%. The material was PBMCs, obtained after low-dose radiotherapy plus immunotherapy. This receptor was taken from a male donor with prostate cancer.

This CDR3 reads CASSTGVRPHVHRGAVFF. This sequence joins TRBV11-3 and TRBJ2-2. Per germline, CDR1 SGHNT and CDR2 YENEEA. With termini counted, the CDR3 has 18 amino acids.